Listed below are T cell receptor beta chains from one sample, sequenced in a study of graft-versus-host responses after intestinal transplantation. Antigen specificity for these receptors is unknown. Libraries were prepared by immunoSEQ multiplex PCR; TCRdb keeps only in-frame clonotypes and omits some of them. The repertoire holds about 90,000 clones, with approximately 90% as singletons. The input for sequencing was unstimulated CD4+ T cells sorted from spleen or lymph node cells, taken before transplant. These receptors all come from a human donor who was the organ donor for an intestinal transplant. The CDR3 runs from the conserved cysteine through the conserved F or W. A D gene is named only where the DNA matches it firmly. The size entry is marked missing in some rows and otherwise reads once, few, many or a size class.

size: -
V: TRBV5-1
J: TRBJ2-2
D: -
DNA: TGCGCCAGCAGCTTGGTGGGGCCCCACACCGGGGAGCTGTTTTTT
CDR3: CASSLVGPHTGELFF

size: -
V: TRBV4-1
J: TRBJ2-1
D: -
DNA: TGCGCCAGCAGCCAAGATCCCGGGGGACGCTCCTACAATGAGCAGTTCTTC
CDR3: CASSQDPGGRSYNEQFF

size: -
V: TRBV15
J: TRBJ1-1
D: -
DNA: TGTGCCACCAGCAGAGATGGGCGACCTGAAGCTTTCTTT
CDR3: CATSRDGRPEAFF

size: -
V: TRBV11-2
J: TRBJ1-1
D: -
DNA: TGTGCCAGCAGCCACTTCGTCCCGATCAACTTGAACACTGAAGCTTTCTTT
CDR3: CASSHFVPINLNTEAFF

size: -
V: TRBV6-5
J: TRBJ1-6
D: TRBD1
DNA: TGTGCCAGCAGTTACAGACAGGGACCCCTCCACTTT
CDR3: CASSYRQGPLHF

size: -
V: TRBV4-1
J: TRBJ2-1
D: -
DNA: TGCGCCAGCAGCCAGGCAGGGGTGAGGATCTACAATGAGCAGTTCTTC
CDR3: CASSQAGVRIYNEQFF

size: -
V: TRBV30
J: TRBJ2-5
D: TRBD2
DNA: TGTGCCTGGAGGGAGACTAGCGGATGGCAAGAGACCCAGTACTTC
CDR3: CAWRETSGWQETQYF

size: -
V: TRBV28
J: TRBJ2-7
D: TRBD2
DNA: TGTGCCAGCAGTTTTGGAAGTGGTCGCGGGAGGGCCCACGAGCAGTACTTC
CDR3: CASSFGSGRGRAHEQYF

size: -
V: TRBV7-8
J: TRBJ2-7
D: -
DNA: TGTGCCAGCAGCTTATACCGACTAGGGGCTTCCGAGCAGTACTTC
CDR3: CASSLYRLGASEQYF

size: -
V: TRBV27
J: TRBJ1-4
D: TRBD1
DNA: TGTGCCAGCAGTATCAGGGGGAGTACTAATGAAAAACTGTTTTTT
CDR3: CASSIRGSTNEKLFF

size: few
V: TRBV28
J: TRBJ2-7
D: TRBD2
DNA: TGTGCCAGCAGTGCACCGGGACTAGCAGAGTCCTACGAGCAGTACTTC
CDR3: CASSAPGLAESYEQYF

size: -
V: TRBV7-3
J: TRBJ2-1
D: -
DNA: TGTGCCAGCAGCTTATCGGGCGGGGACTCCTACAATGAGCAGTTCTTC
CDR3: CASSLSGGDSYNEQFF

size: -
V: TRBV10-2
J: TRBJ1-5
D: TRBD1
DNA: TGCGCCAGCACGGACAGGGTCAATCAGCCCCAGCATTTT
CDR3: CASTDRVNQPQHF

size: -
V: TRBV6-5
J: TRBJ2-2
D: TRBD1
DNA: TGTGCCAGCAGTTTACTTCGGACAGGGTACACCGGGGAGCTGTTTTTT
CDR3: CASSLLRTGYTGELFF

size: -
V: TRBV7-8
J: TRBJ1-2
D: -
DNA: TGTGCCAGCAGCTTAGCCTGGGGGGGGTATGGCTACACCTTC
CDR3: CASSLAWGGYGYTF

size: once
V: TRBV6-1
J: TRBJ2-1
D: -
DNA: TGTGCCAGCAGTGACCCGACTAAGCAGTTCTTC
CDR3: CASSDPTKQFF

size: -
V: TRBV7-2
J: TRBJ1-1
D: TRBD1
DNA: TGTGCCGGAGGAAACAGGGACAGGGTCGTGGGTGAAGCTTTCTTT
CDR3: CAGGNRDRVVGEAFF

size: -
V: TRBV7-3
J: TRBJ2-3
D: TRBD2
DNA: TGTGCCAGCAGCCTTAGACTAGCGGGAGGCACAGATACGCAGTATTTT
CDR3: CASSLRLAGGTDTQYF

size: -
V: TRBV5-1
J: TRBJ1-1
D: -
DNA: TGCGCCAGCGGGGGGGGGTTTGATCCGAACACTGAAGCTTTCTTT
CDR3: CASGGGFDPNTEAFF

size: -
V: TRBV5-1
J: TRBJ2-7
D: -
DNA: TGCGCCAGCAGCTTGGCCAATACAGGGAAAATTCTCTCCTACGAGCAGTACTTC
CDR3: CASSLANTGKILSYEQYF